This record concerns one TCR beta chain sequence. Antigen: not known. At one end, the junction sequence differs from germline, possibly due to a read error. CDR1 SQVTM and CDR2 ANQGSEA come from the germline V gene. This CDR3 comprises 15 residues. This specimen belongs to a study of blood T cells in healthy people across ages. Overall study context: T cells yielded about one barcoded beta molecule per two cells through template switching.

Using a J-beta primer mix together with a sample-barcoded 5' primer, a second PCR was run for roughly 7 to 11 cycles. In TCRdb, the 5' RACE reads were re-called with MiXCR into one record per CDR3 protein. The sample holds some 370,000 distinct CDR3 sequences, 50% to 60% seen once. For every donor, a draw yielded ten milliliters of peripheral blood. Study-wide findings and caveats: Diversity estimated from one million T cells was considered an underestimate. In older individuals, TCR beta diversity per million T cells was lower, falling roughly linearly with age.

The genes are TRBV29-1 and TRBJ1-4; D is unresolved. This TCR was sampled from a man between 60 and 75 years old in good health. The sample was blood. Here the CDR3 reads CSVGGRSATNERLFF. The CDR3 coding sequence is TGCAGCGTTGGAGGACGGTCTGCAACTAATGAAAGACTGTTTTTT. Full variable domain (rest looked up from reference TRBV29-1 and TRBJ1-4): SAVISQKPSRDICQRGTSLTIQCQVDSQVTMMFWYRQQPGQSLTLIATANQGSEATYESGFVIDKFPISRPNLTFSTLTVSNMSPEDSSIYLCSVGGRSATNERLFFGSGTQLSVL.